The source of this T cell receptor beta chain is a study of OX40 agonist ivuxolimab in advanced cancers. Study details: An agonistic human IgG2 monoclonal antibody against OX40 (CD134) was given. Study-level results: At 0.1 to 3.0 mg/kg and by week 6, clonal expansion occurred in CD4+ and CD8+ blood T cells. The study did not work out the antigen specificity of the expanded peripheral T cells.

The germline V and J ends were trimmed by 6 bases and 2 bases, with 10 bases remaining between them. Germline CDR1 reads SNHLY; CDR2 reads FYNNEI. CDR3 length: 14 residues. Sequencing was performed with immunoSEQ multiplex PCR; in TCRdb, only in-frame clones are kept and a portion is missing. Here the sample spans 13,000 to 15,000 clones, roughly 92% being singletons. Turning to this clone: Its target is not known.

This sequence was found in an adult with an advanced solid tumor such as melanoma, head and neck, liver or kidney cancer. The rearrangement links TRBV2 to TRBJ2-2; a weak D match, TRBD2 (5 bases). Sample: CD4+ or CD8+ T cells sorted from blood, taken in a trial of the OX40 agonist ivuxolimab. For the CDR3, the DNA is TGTGCCAGCAGCGACGGAGGAAACACCGGGGAGCTGTTTTTT. Protein product: CASSDGGNTGELFF. The whole variable domain, filled in from reference TRBV2 and TRBJ2-2, reads EPEVTQTPSHQVTQMGQEVILRCVPISNHLYFYWYRQILGQKVEFLVSFYNNEISEKSEIFDDQFSVERPDGSNFTLKIRSTKLEDSAMYFCASSDGGNTGELFFGEGSRLTVL.